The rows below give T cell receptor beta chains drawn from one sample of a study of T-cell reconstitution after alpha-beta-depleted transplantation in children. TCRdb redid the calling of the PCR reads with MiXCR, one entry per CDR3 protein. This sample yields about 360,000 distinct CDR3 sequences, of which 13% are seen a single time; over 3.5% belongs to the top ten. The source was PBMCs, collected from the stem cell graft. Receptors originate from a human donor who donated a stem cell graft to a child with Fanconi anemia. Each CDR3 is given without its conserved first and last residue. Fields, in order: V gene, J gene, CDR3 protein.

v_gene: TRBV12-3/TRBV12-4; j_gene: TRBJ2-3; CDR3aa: ASSLEGPKDTQY
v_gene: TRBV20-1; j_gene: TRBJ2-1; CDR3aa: SAKTYNEQF
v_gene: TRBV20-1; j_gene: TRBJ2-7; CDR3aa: SARSAGRSGEQY
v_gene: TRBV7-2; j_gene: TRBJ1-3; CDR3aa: ASRLDRVSGNTIY
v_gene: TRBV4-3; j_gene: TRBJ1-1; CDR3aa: ASSQENWEELNTEAF
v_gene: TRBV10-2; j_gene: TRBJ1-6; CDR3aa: ASTPGQNRSPLH
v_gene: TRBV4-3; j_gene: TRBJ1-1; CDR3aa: ASSQEGAEAF
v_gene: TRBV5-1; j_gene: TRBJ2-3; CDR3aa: ASSLGPIGSDTQY
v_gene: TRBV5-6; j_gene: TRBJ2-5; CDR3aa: ASSLDGQGARRETQY
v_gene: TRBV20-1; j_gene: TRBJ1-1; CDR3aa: SAPSGSSTEAF
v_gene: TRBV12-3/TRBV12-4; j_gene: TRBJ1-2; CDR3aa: ASSPRGNYGYT
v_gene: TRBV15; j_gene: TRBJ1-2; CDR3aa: ATSRNQANYGYT
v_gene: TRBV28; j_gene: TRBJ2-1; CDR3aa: ASSPAAGALNNEQF
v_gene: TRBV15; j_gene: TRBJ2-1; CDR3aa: ATSREGGMYNEQF
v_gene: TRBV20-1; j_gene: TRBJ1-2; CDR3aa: SARRGNYGYT
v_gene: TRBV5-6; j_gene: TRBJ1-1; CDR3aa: ASSARGLEAMNTEAF
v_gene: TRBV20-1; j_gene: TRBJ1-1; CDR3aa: SAFPGGFNTEAF
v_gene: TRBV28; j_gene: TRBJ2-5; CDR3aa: ASHGTRSIQTQY
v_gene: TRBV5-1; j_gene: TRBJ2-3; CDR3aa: ASSPQAGNTQY
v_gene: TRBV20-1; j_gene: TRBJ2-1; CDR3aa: SAPTGIEQF
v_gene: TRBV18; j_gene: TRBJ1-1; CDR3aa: ASSPYRGKNTEAF
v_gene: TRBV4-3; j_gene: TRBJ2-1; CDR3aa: ASSQTRLAGAYNEQF
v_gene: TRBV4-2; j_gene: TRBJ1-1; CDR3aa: ASKTSQGMNTEAF
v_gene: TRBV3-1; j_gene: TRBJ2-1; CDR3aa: ASSLPAGGNEQF
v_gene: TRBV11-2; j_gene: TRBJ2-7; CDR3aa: ASSPHRYEQY
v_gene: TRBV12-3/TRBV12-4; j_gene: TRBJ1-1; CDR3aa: ASSLFGTTEAF
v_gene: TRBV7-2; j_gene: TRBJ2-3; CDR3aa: ASSSGVTGTDTQY
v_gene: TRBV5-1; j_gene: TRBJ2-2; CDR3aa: ASSPGQGWYTGELF
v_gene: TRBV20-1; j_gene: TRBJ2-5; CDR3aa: SAAGERETQY
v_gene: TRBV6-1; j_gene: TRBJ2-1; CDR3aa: ASSEQWAGDYNEQF
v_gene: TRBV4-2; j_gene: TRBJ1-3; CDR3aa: ASSRSRDSNTIY
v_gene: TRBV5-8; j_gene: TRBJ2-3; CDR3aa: ASSRQGARGWDTQY
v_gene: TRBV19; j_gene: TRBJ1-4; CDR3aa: ASSTIHPDRPTNEKLF
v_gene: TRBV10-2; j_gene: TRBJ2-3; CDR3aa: ASDIEAGGTDTQY
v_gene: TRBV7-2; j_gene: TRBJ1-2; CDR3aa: ASTTGLGGLSGYT
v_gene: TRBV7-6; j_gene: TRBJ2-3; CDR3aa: ASSPGTSVRSDTQY
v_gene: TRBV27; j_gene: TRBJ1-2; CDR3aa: ASRTGTGTYGYT
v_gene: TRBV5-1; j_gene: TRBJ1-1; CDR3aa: ASSSGQAVTEAF
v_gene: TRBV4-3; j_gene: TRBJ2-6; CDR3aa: ASSQDAGAGANVLT
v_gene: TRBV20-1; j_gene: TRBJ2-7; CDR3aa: SAKGQGAYEQY
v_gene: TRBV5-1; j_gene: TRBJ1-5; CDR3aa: ASSFGSSYQPQH
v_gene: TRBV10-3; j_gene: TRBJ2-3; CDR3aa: AISETLLKADTQY
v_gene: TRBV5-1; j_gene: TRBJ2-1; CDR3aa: ASSWDSYNEQF
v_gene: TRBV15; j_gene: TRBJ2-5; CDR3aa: ATSRATEPMYQETQY
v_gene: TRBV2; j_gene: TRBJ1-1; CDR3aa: ASSPGGRTEAF
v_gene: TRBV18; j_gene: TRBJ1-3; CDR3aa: ASSPTWDSSGNTIY
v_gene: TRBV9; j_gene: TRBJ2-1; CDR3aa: ASSEGVASSYNEQF
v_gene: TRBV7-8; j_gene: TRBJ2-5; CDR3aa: ASSPWETQY